The entry that follows covers one T cell receptor (beta chain) sequence. Under the authors' procedure: Scientists estimated how many nucleated cells there were by amplifying reference gene primers. Sequenced by immunoSEQ multiplex PCR; TCRdb stores in-frame clones only, minus some. V and J calls and clone size come straight from that table; D and trimming were deduced from the DNA. This sample carries 350,000 to 450,000 clones, less than 90% of them seen once, and the ten largest clones take 7% to 7.5%. The germline CDR1 and CDR2 sequences are SEHNR and FQNEAQ (reference sequence). This CDR3 spans 15 amino acids. The junction had 5 bases not matched to a gene; V was cut back by 5 bases and J by 1 base. This sample is part of a study of blood T cell repertoires in COVID-19. Seattle-derived patients entered the study during active infection and were followed longitudinally.

Input material: peripheral blood. The origin of this receptor is a woman aged 55-70 years with COVID-19, enrolled during active disease. The rearrangement links TRBV7-9 to TRBJ1-1, with 9 nucleotides matching TRBD1. CDR3 sequence: CASSPGTGRNTEAFF. CDR3 bases: TGTGCCAGCAGCCCCGGGACAGGGAGGAACACTGAAGCTTTCTTT. Complete variable domain (other parts from reference TRBV7-9 and TRBJ1-1): DTGVSQNPRHKITKRGQNVTFRCDPISEHNRLYWYRQTLGQGPEFLTYFQNEAQLEKSRLLSDRFSAERPKGSFSTLEIQRTEQGDSAMYLCASSPGTGRNTEAFFGQGTRLTVV.